The 25 T cell receptor beta chains listed next were all sequenced from one sample in a study of human T cells and chemical hapten exposure. TCRdb reprocessed the RACE reads with MiXCR, giving one entry per CDR3 protein. The sample lists approximately 260,000 distinct CDR3 sequences; about 7.7% were seen once. Time point indicated: pre-sensitization, week 0. Treatment indicated: therapeutic diphenylcyclopropenone sensitization with weekly scalp DPC. This sample comprised whole blood, obtained in connection with sensitization to the hapten diphenylcyclopropenone (DPC). The receptor source for this set is a man aged 18 to 29 with alopecia areata. Some clones in this sample may be carry-over from other donors' samples.

V usage is TRBV3-1 and J usage is TRBJ2-5; D is undetermined. CDR3 length: 14 residues. V was clipped by 4 bases and J by 2 bases, with 11 bases between them. CDR1 LGHDT and CDR2 YNNKEL come from the germline V gene (reference sequence). DNA of the CDR3: TGTGCCAGCAGCCCGCCAGTTACTCAAGAGACCCAGTACTTC. It encodes CASSPPVTQETQYF.

This clonotype was observed a few times. V and J are TRBV7-9 and TRBJ2-3, with no clear D. The CDR3 loop spans 13 amino acids. Germline CDR1 SEHNR, CDR2 FQNEAQ (reference sequence). V was pared by 5 bases and J by 3 bases, with 9 bases between. Written as DNA, the CDR3 is TGTGCCAGCAGCACGGACGTGACAGATACGCAGTATTTT. This codes for CASSTDVTDTQYF.

The genes are TRBV6-2 or TRBV6-3 and TRBJ2-7; D gene ambiguous. The CDR3 consists of 11 residues. Germline loops: CDR1 MNHEY, CDR2 SVGEGT. V dropped 6 bases and J dropped 4 bases, with 7 bases sitting between them. DNA for the CDR3: TGTGCCAGCAGGGGGTTTTACGAGCAGTACTTC. It translates to CASRGFYEQYF.

This clonotype has more than one count but fewer than ten. The V call is TRBV4-2, the J call TRBJ2-3; D gene unclear. Germline lookup yields CDR1 LGHNA and CDR2 YNFKEQ. Trimming left V 1 base short and J 4 bases short, with 6 bases between. This CDR3 has 13 residues. The CDR3 reads CASSQAPADTQYF. DNA for the CDR3: TGTGCCAGCAGCCAAGCCCCGGCAGATACGCAGTATTTT.

V usage is TRBV9 and J usage is TRBJ1-3; TRBD1 might be the D (6 bases). The CDR3 totals 15 residues. Germline V CDR1 and CDR2: SGDLS, YYNGEE. Trimming removed 2 bases at V and 0 bases at J, with 9 bases between. CDR3 DNA: TGTGCCAGCAGCGTGGACAGTATCTCTGGAAACACCATATATTTT. Its translation is CASSVDSISGNTIYF.

This clonotype has just a few counts. This sequence joins TRBV20-1 and TRBJ2-1; 9 positions agree with TRBD2. After removal of 0 bases from V and 7 bases from J, the junction contained 1 base not matched to a gene. The germline CDR1 and CDR2 sequences are DFQATT and SNEGSKA (reference sequence). The CDR3 loop spans 13 amino acids. CDR3 sequence (DNA): TGCAGTGCTAGAGATCTAGCGGGGAATGAGCAGTTCTTC. This encodes CSARDLAGNEQFF.

This clonotype was observed a handful of times. The chain carries TRBV20-1 and TRBJ2-3, with D unclear. Germline CDR1 reads DFQATT; CDR2 reads SNEGSKA (reference sequence). V was cut by 0 bases and J by 0 bases, with 22 bases left in between. This CDR3 comprises 19 residues. The CDR3 DNA follows: TGCAGTGCTAGAGACCCTACCCCCGGGTGGCACGCTAGCACAGATACGCAGTATTTT. Translation: CSARDPTPGWHASTDTQYF.

This clonotype has only a few counts. The chain joins TRBV29-1 to TRBJ2-6; 9 nucleotides align to TRBD1. The germline CDR1 and CDR2 sequences are SQVTM and ANQGSEA. This CDR3 spans 16 amino acids. Trimming at V came to 4 bases and at J to 1 base, leaving 5 bases not matched to a gene. Written as DNA, the CDR3 is TGCAGCGTTGTAACGGGACAGGGTTCTGGGGCCAACGTCCTGACTTTC. Encoded protein: CSVVTGQGSGANVLTF.

This clonotype appeared a few times. The chain joins TRBV5-1 to TRBJ1-4; D is unclear. Germline V gives CDR1 SGHRS, CDR2 YFSETQ. This CDR3 spans 16 amino acids. Trimming pared 0 bases from V and 4 bases from J, leaving 13 bases between. The CDR3 region has the DNA TGCGCCAGCAGCTTGGTAGGGTGGGAGAGTAATGAAAAACTGTTTTTT. Its translation: CASSLVGWESNEKLFF.

A few counts support this clonotype. The chain couples TRBV2 to TRBJ1-6; D is undetermined. Germline V CDR1 and CDR2: SNHLY, FYNNEI. This CDR3 comprises 14 residues. Trimming shortened V by 3 bases and J by 10 bases, and 13 bases separated the two germline ends. The CDR3 sequence: CASSETRLRSPLHF. The CDR3 DNA sequence: TGTGCCAGCAGTGAGACCCGATTAAGGTCACCCCTCCACTTT.

This clonotype was observed a handful of times. DNA for the CDR3: TGTGCCAGCTCCACTCAGACAGGGGAGGGCGAGCAGTACTTC. Translating it yields CASSTQTGEGEQYF. The V gene is TRBV18, the J gene TRBJ2-7; tentatively, D is TRBD1 (8 bases). In germline, CDR1 is KGHSH, CDR2 LQKENI. This CDR3 comprises 14 residues. With 6 bases removed from V and 6 bases from J, the gap between germline ends came to 18 bases.

This clonotype was seen a handful of times. The chain recombines TRBV7-9 with TRBJ2-3, with D perhaps being TRBD1 or TRBD2 (5 bases each). The germline V gene has CDR1 SEHNR and CDR2 FQNEAQ (reference sequence). The CDR3 length is 15 residues. The ends were cut back, 3 bases at V and 5 bases at J, with 15 bases in the middle. Written as DNA, the CDR3 is TGTGCCAGCAGCTTTCCCGGGACCCATCGAGATACGCAGTATTTT. It is translated as CASSFPGTHRDTQYF.

This clonotype was counted a few times. The genes are TRBV28 and TRBJ1-1; D is uncertain. CDR1 and CDR2 from the germline V gene are MDHEN and SYDVKM. This CDR3 is 12 amino acids long. Trimming removed 7 bases at V and 3 bases at J, with 9 bases between. Here the CDR3 DNA reads TGTGCCAGCAAATCTTCGGACACTGAAGCTTTCTTT. Encoded protein: CASKSSDTEAFF.

V is TRBV6-2 or TRBV6-3 and J is TRBJ2-7, with 7 bases fitting TRBD2. CDR3 length: 13 residues. J gave up 2 bases and V 6 bases, and 4 bases lay outside the gene matches. The germline V gene encodes CDR1 MNHEY and CDR2 SVGEGT. For the CDR3, the DNA is TGTGCCAGCAGGGAAGCGGGGCCCTACGAGCAGTACGTC. Amino acids: CASREAGPYEQYV.

There are many counts of this clonotype. The CDR3 protein is CASSPSGGAVETQYF. The CDR3 coding sequence is TGTGCCAGCAGCCCGAGCGGGGGGGCCGTAGAGACCCAGTACTTC. This sequence joins TRBV7-7 and TRBJ2-5; 10 bases line up with TRBD2. This CDR3 contains 15 residues. Trimming at V came to 5 bases and at J to 4 bases, leaving 7 bases not matched to a gene. Germline CDR1 and CDR2: SSHAT and FNYEAQ (reference sequence). Together with reference TRBV7-7 and TRBJ2-5, the CDR3 gives the full variable domain: GAGVSQSPRYKVTKRGQDVTLRCDPISSHATLYWYQQALGQGPEFLTYFNYEAQPDKSGLPSDRFSAERPEGSISTLTIQRTEQRDSAMYRCASSPSGGAVETQYFGPGTRLLVL.

This clonotype was seen a few times. The chain links TRBV27 to TRBJ2-7; 7 nucleotides line up with TRBD1. Germline V CDR1 and CDR2: MNHEY, SMNVEV (reference sequence). The CDR3 is 15 residues long. The V segment lost 2 bases and the J segment 1 base; nucleotides outside the gene matches: 5. The CDR3 loop is CASSLGTVLSYEQYF. CDR3 DNA sequence: TGTGCCAGCAGTTTAGGGACAGTTCTTTCCTACGAGCAGTACTTC.

The V gene is TRBV6-2 or TRBV6-3, the J gene TRBJ2-3; no reliable D call. Germline V lookup: CDR1 MNHEY, CDR2 SVGEGT. The CDR3 covers 17 residues. Trimming took 2 bases from V and 4 from J, leaving 19 bases between them. The DNA of the CDR3 is TGTGCCAGCAGTTACCTACTTAACAGCTACGATCCAGATACGCAGTATTTT. It translates to CASSYLLNSYDPDTQYF.

This clonotype was recorded many times. This rearrangement joins TRBV29-1 to TRBJ2-1; no reliable D call. Looked up from germline, CDR1 is SQVTM and CDR2 is ANQGSEA. V lost 4 bases and J lost 6, with 7 bases in between. This CDR3 has 11 amino acids. CDR3 amino acids: CSVGASNEQFF. The CDR3 nucleotides are TGCAGCGTTGGGGCTAGCAATGAGCAGTTCTTC.

This clonotype was found a few times. The rearrangement links TRBV6-6 to TRBJ1-5; the D is unclear. The CDR3 covers 15 residues. V lost 2 bases, J lost 2 bases, and 10 bases lay in between. Germline CDR1 reads MNHNY; CDR2 reads SVGAGI (reference sequence). The CDR3 region has the DNA TGTGCCAGCAGTTACCTTCTTCTTGGCAATCAGCCCCAGCATTTT. Residues: CASSYLLLGNQPQHF.

The chain uses TRBV27 and TRBJ1-4; possibly TRBD1 for D (6 bases). CDR1 is MNHEY and CDR2 is SMNVEV in the germline V gene (reference sequence). Trimming pared 7 bases from V and 7 bases from J, leaving 16 bases between. The CDR3 sequence is 14 residues long. Here the CDR3 reads CASKPTGSREKLFF. The CDR3 bases are TGTGCCAGCAAGCCGACAGGATCTCGTGAAAAACTGTTTTTT.

This clonotype was detected many times. V usage is TRBV27 and J usage is TRBJ1-6; D uncertain. Trimming shortened V by 7 bases and J by 8 bases, and 18 bases separated the two germline ends. This CDR3 is 15 amino acids long. Germline assignment: CDR1 MNHEY and CDR2 SMNVEV (reference sequence). CDR3 DNA: TGTGCCAGCACCGTGCTGGGTGGTGTTGATTCACCCCTCCACTTT. This sequence encodes CASTVLGGVDSPLHF.

This sequence joins TRBV7-8 and TRBJ1-5, with D possibly being TRBD1 (6 bases). The V end was cut by 1 base, the J end by 7 bases, with 11 bases between. CDR3 length: 14 amino acids. Germline V gene data show CDR1 as SGHVS and CDR2 as FQNEAQ. The CDR3 coding sequence is TGTGCCAGCAGCTTAGTGGAGGGGGGACAGCCCCAGCATTTT. This sequence encodes CASSLVEGGQPQHF.

The gene calls are TRBV7-3 and TRBJ2-1; TRBD1 aligns across 10 bases. The germline V gene has CDR1 SGHTA and CDR2 FQGTGA. Unmatched junction bases numbered 7, after V lost 3 bases and J lost 5 bases. The CDR3 spans 16 residues. The CDR3 nucleotides read TGTGCCAGCAGCTTGACAGGGGGCTTCCCCAACAATGAGCAGTTCTTC. It is translated as CASSLTGGFPNNEQFF. The full variable domain, with the rest looked up from reference TRBV7-3 and TRBJ2-1, is GAGVSQTPSNKVTEKGKYVELRCDPISGHTALYWYRQSLGQGPEFLIYFQGTGAADDSGLPNDRFFAVRPEGSVSTLKIQRTERGDSAVYLCASSLTGGFPNNEQFFGPGTRLTVL.

In regard to this clonotype: The conserved phenylalanine or tryptophan is not found at the CDR3 terminus, so this likely reflects a read error. J is TRBJ2-2 and V is TRBV6-5; D might be TRBD1 (5 bases). With 10 bases removed from V and 0 bases from J, the gap between germline ends came to 9 bases. Germline-derived CDR1 and CDR2 are MNHEY and SVGAGI. CDR3 length: 13 residues. CDR3 nucleotides: TGTGCCATAGGACATTCGAACACCGGGGAGCTGTTTCTT. Its protein is CAIGHSNTGELFL.

This sequence joins TRBV12-3 or TRBV12-4 and TRBJ2-1; D gene unclear. This CDR3 has 13 residues. V lost 0 bases, J lost 6 bases, and 6 bases lay in between. This CDR3 is CASSLAGFNEQFF. In nucleotides, the CDR3 is TGTGCCAGCAGTTTAGCGGGGTTCAATGAGCAGTTCTTC.